This T cell receptor beta chain was identified in a study of cytomegalovirus exposure and HLA in healthy donors. As regards this clone: The antigen is not known.

Whole-study results and caveats: The authors enumerated 150 to 200 TCR beta chains as linked to cytomegalovirus. Another analysis was done later, and it associated 16,951 TCR beta sequences with HLA alleles at 0.05 false discovery rate. According to an earlier analysis, most TCR beta V segments yielded productive rearrangements about 90% or about 30% of the time. CMV serostatus was the only immune exposure information that was available.

Primers: 60 Vbeta forward and 13 Jbeta reverse. This table comes from immunoSEQ multiplex PCR, and its TCRdb copy is limited to in-frame clones, with some not included. This repertoire shows some 200,000 clones, around 74% found once; its top ten account for 1.5%. This CDR3 spans 14 amino acids. CDR1 is SGHNT, CDR2 YYREEE, per germline (reference sequence). J gave up 5 bases and V 2 bases, and 5 bases lay outside the gene matches. The sequenced sample was PBMCs. This receptor was taken from a girl between 10 and 17 years old in good health and CMV-seropositive. This chain connects TRBV5-4 to TRBJ2-7, with 9 bases aligning to TRBD1. The CDR3 reads CASSFKTGGDEQYF. CDR3 nucleotides: TGTGCCAGCAGCTTTAAAACAGGGGGCGACGAGCAGTACTTC.